Below are 10 T cell receptor beta chains sequenced from a single sample in a study of blood T cell repertoires in COVID-19. Measured with immunoSEQ multiplex PCR; TCRdb has only the in-frame clones, and not every one. The sample includes about 50,000 clones, over 90% of them seen just once. Material: peripheral blood. The origin of the receptors is a human donor in a cohort sampled during active COVID-19.

This rearrangement joins TRBV29-1 to TRBJ2-3; no definite D call. From germline, CDR1 is SQVTM and CDR2 ANQGSEA. The CDR3 sequence is 14 residues long. V dropped 4 bases and J dropped 4 bases, with 15 bases sitting between them. CDR3 bases: TGCAGCGTTGTACCTTTTCCGAGTGCAGATACGCAGTATTTT. It is translated as CSVVPFPSADTQYF.

The chain joins TRBV7-2 to TRBJ1-1; a possible D gene is TRBD1 (5 bases). Germline V gene data show CDR1 as SGHTA and CDR2 as FQGNSA. Trimming pared 8 bases from V and 2 bases from J, leaving 15 bases between. CDR3 length: 14 amino acids. Here the CDR3 reads CASQKGRSNTEAFF. In DNA, the CDR3 is TGTGCCAGCCAGAAGGGGCGGTCTAACACTGAAGCTTTCTTT.

This chain uses TRBV28 with TRBJ2-5; TRBD2 aligns across 7 bases. V dropped 5 bases and J dropped 1; count of bases not matched to a gene: 4. This CDR3 spans 14 amino acids. Germline-derived CDR1 and CDR2 are MDHEN and SYDVKM. The CDR3 here is CASSRGDSQETQYF. CDR3 nucleotides: TGTGCCAGCAGTCGGGGGGACTCCCAAGAGACCCAGTACTTC.

The chain employs TRBV6-5 and TRBJ1-4; 8 bases are shared with TRBD1. The CDR3 sequence is 15 residues long. Germline V gives CDR1 MNHEY, CDR2 SVGAGI. The junction had 5 bases not matched to a gene; V was cut back by 4 bases and J by 4 bases. The chain's CDR3 is CASSLWTGINEKLFF. For the CDR3, the DNA is TGTGCCAGCAGTTTGTGGACAGGGATTAATGAAAAACTGTTTTTT.

This rearrangement joins TRBV5-1 to TRBJ2-6; D uncertain. CDR3 length equals 14 residues. CDR1 is SGHRS and CDR2 is YFSETQ in the germline V gene. Trimming removed 4 bases at V and 0 bases at J, with 5 bases between. CDR3 residues: CASSVYSGANVLTF. In nucleotides, the CDR3 is TGCGCCAGCAGCGTATACTCTGGGGCCAACGTCCTGACTTTC.

V and J are TRBV9 and TRBJ2-1, with 13 bases fitting TRBD2. The CDR3 runs to 19 residues. Germline trimming cut 0 bases from V and 2 bases from J; bases unmatched to any gene: 8. Germline values: CDR1 SGDLS, CDR2 YYNGEE. CDR3 coding DNA: TGTGCCAGCAGCGTAGCTGGGACTAGCGGGATGGTCACCTACAATGAGCAGTTCTTC. Translation gives CASSVAGTSGMVTYNEQFF.

This chain joins TRBV21-1 and TRBJ2-7; the table's TRBD2 call for D was not verified on the DNA. TRBV21-1 is marked as a pseudogene. This CDR3 has 16 amino acids. This chain's CDR3 is CASSNRWLLLGDEQYF. For the CDR3, the DNA is TGTGCCAGCAGCAATCGGTGGCTCTTACTAGGAGACGAGCAGTACTTC.

This chain links TRBV3-1 (or the pseudogene TRBV3-2) with TRBJ2-1, with 7 nucleotides matching TRBD2. Trimming took 1 base from V and 12 from J; bases not matched to a gene: 6. The CDR3 spans 13 residues. From germline, CDR1 is LGHDT and CDR2 YNNKEL (reference sequence). CDR3 in amino acids: CASSQAGGSGQFF. CDR3 nucleotides: TGTGCCAGCAGCCAAGCAGGCGGGAGTGGGCAGTTCTTC.

V and J are TRBV13 and TRBJ1-1; a weak D match, TRBD1 (6 bases). The V and J ends lost 5 bases and 0 bases respectively, with 19 bases between them. The CDR3 contains 17 residues. Germline lookup yields CDR1 PRHDT and CDR2 FYEKMQ (reference sequence). In DNA form, the CDR3 reads TGTGCCAGCAGCACCGAGGGGGTATGGAGAATGAACACTGAAGCTTTCTTT. Its translation is CASSTEGVWRMNTEAFF. Full variable domain (outside the CDR3, taken from reference TRBV13 and TRBJ1-1): AAGVIQSPRHLIKEKRETATLKCYPIPRHDTVYWYQQGPGQDPQFLISFYEKMQSDKGSIPDRFSAQQFSDYHSELNMSSLELGDSALYFCASSTEGVWRMNTEAFFGQGTRLTVV.

The chain carries TRBV24-1 and TRBJ2-5; possibly TRBD2 for D (6 bases). CDR1 and CDR2 (germline): KGHDR, SFDVKD. The CDR3 has 14 residues. V was trimmed by 5 bases and J by 4 bases, leaving 13 bases between them. CDR3 region: CATSAWGDRETQYF. The CDR3 bases are TGTGCCACCAGTGCCTGGGGGGACCGAGAGACCCAGTACTTC.